The subject of this entry is one T cell receptor beta chain. What it recognizes is unknown. The time point was: patch test 3, about 24 weeks after DPC sensitization. As to treatment: therapeutic diphenylcyclopropenone sensitization with weekly scalp DPC. At patch-test visits, sampling came before the patch test. TCRdb analysed the RACE reads with MiXCR anew, one entry per CDR3 protein. There are around 150,000 distinct CDR3 sequences in the sample; 28% occur only once, and approximately 2.3% lies in the top ten. This record belongs to a study of human T cells and chemical hapten exposure. Study-level results: Alopecia in the donors means their immune response may deviate from healthy people's.

Trimming left V 4 bases short and J 2 bases short, with 9 bases between. The CDR3 is 15 residues long. This clonotype was obtained from a woman between 18 and 29 years old with alopecia areata. Some clones in this sample may be carry-over from other donors' samples. The J gene is TRBJ2-6, the V gene TRBV12-3 or TRBV12-4; unclear D gene. This specimen was whole blood, taken in connection with sensitization to the hapten diphenylcyclopropenone (DPC). CDR3 sequence: CASSSLGAGANVLTF. DNA for the CDR3: TGTGCCAGCAGTTCTTTGGGCGCTGGGGCCAACGTCCTGACTTTC.